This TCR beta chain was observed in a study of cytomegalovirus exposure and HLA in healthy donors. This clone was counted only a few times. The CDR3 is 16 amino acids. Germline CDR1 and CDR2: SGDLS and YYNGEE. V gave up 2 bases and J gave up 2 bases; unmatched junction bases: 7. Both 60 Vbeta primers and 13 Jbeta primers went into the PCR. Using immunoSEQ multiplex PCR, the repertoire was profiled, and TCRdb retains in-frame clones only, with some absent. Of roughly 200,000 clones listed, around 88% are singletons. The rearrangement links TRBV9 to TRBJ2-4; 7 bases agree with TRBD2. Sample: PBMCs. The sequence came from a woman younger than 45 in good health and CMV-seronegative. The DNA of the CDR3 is TGTGCCAGCAGCGTGGGAGGGGCAGACACCAAAAACATTCAGTACTTC. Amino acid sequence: CASSVGGADTKNIQYF.